The next 4 T cell receptor beta chains were all read from a single sample in a study of cytomegalovirus exposure and HLA in healthy donors. The PCR made use of 60 Vbeta and 13 Jbeta primers. The data were produced by immunoSEQ multiplex PCR, yet TCRdb's version contains in-frame clones alone and is incomplete. The sample contains about 160,000 clones, 70% to 80% of which appear only once. The specimen was PBMCs. The receptor set was obtained from a man between 60 and 70 years old in good health and CMV-seronegative.

The chain employs TRBV11-2 and TRBJ1-2; no definite D call. The V end lost 6 bases, the J end lost 4 bases, and 12 bases lay between the germline ends. The CDR3 is 13 residues long. In germline, CDR1 is SGHAT, CDR2 FQNNGV. Here the CDR3 reads CASSLTSGYGYTF. CDR3 sequence (DNA): TGTGCCAGCAGTCTCACCAGTGGCTATGGCTACACCTTC.

This clone was counted only a few times. This sequence joins TRBV5-4 and TRBJ1-1; 7 nucleotides line up with TRBD1. The CDR3 has 14 residues. V trimming: 4 bases; J trimming: 0 bases; junction bases outside the gene matches: 3. The V gene's germline CDR1 is SGHNT and CDR2 YYREEE (reference sequence). The CDR3 sequence: CASSMTGMNTEAFF. In nucleotides, the CDR3 is TGTGCCAGCAGCATGACAGGGATGAACACTGAAGCTTTCTTT.

In the case of this clone: This CDR3 is also generated by other DNA sequences in the sample. V is TRBV19 and J is TRBJ1-2; D is possibly TRBD1 (5 bases). This CDR3 is 12 amino acids long. Germline CDR1 and CDR2: LNHDA and SQIVND (reference sequence). Trimming left V 3 bases short and J 8 bases short, with 10 bases between. The CDR3 sequence is CASSIQGSGYTF. The CDR3, as DNA: TGTGCCAGTAGTATCCAGGGATCAGGCTACACCTTC.

The chain uses TRBV5-6 and TRBJ1-2; 9 nucleotides agree with TRBD1. CDR1 and CDR2 (germline): SGHDT, YYEEEE. V trimming: 1 base; J trimming: 2 bases; junction bases outside the gene matches: 3. This CDR3 spans 15 amino acids. The CDR3 region is CASSLLGTGNYGYTF. DNA of the CDR3: TGTGCCAGCAGCTTGTTAGGGACAGGGAACTATGGCTACACCTTC.